These 5 T cell receptor beta chains were sequenced from one sample in a study of blood T cell repertoires in COVID-19. Repertoires were generated with immunoSEQ multiplex PCR, while TCRdb's copy carries only in-frame clones and drops some. The sample contains roughly 150,000 clones, roughly 93% of which appear only once. Sequencing was done on a sample of peripheral blood. Receptor source: a man aged 18 to 30 with COVID-19, enrolled during active disease.

The table lists this clone with a count of one. The V call is TRBV4-1, the J call TRBJ2-1; 8 bases fit TRBD1. The CDR3 is 15 amino acids. The junction had 8 bases not matched to a gene; V was cut back by 3 bases and J by 7 bases. From germline, CDR1 is MGHRA and CDR2 YSYEKL. CDR3 in amino acids: CASSHPGTGGNEQFF. CDR3 DNA sequence: TGCGCCAGCAGCCATCCCGGGACAGGTGGGAATGAGCAGTTCTTC.

The rearrangement joins TRBV6-6 to TRBJ2-2, with D possibly TRBD1 on 6 matching bases. Germline CDR1 reads MNHNY; CDR2 reads SVGAGI (reference sequence). The CDR3 length is 15 residues. V was cut by 2 bases and J by 4 bases, with 11 bases left in between. CDR3 residues: CASSYGQISTGELFF. The CDR3 DNA reads TGTGCCAGCAGTTACGGACAGATTTCCACCGGGGAGCTGTTTTTT.

V usage is TRBV30 and J usage is TRBJ2-3; 7 positions match TRBD2. There are 14 residues in the CDR3. The germline gives CDR1 GTSNPN, CDR2 SVGIG (reference sequence). V shed 2 bases, J shed 1 base, and the junction held 3 bases outside the gene matches. Here the CDR3 reads CAWSLSGRTDTQYF. DNA for the CDR3: TGTGCCTGGAGTCTTAGCGGGCGCACAGATACGCAGTATTTT.

This clone was found once. The chain carries TRBV7-6 and TRBJ2-3, with TRBD2 identical over 7 bases. V gave up 4 bases and J gave up 7 bases; unmatched junction bases: 23. This CDR3 is built from 19 residues. CDR1 SGHVS and CDR2 FNYEAQ come from the germline V gene. CDR3 nucleotides: TGTGCCAGCAGCTCAAAACCCCTTAGTCTGCTAGCGGCGACCCATACGCAGTATTTT. Translated, it gives CASSSKPLSLLAATHTQYF.

V is TRBV5-6 and J is TRBJ1-1; 9 bases align to TRBD1. From germline, CDR1 is SGHDT and CDR2 YYEEEE. The CDR3 sequence is 14 residues long. After removal of 3 bases from V and 0 bases from J, the junction contained 0 bases not matched to a gene. CDR3 nucleotides: TGTGCCAGCAGCTGGGACAGGGTGAACACTGAAGCTTTCTTT. Encoded protein: CASSWDRVNTEAFF.